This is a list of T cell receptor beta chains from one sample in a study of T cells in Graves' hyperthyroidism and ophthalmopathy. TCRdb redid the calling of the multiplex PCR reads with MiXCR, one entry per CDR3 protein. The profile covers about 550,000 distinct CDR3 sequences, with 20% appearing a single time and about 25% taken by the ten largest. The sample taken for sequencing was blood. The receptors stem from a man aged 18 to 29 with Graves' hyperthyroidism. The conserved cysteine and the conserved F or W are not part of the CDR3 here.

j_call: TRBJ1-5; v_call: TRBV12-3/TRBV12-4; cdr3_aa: ASSLMGGDQPQH
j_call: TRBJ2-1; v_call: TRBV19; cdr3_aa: ASSFTGGSYNEQF
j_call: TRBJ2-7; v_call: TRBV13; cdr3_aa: ASSRPGRRIFKKFSYEQY
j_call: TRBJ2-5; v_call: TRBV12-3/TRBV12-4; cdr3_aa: ASSPPGAWETQY
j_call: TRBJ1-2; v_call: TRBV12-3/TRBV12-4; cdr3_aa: ASSLDRGLDNYGYT
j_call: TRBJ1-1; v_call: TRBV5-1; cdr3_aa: ASSLGMNTEAF
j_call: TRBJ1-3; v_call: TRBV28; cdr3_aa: ASSPDRPSSGNTIY
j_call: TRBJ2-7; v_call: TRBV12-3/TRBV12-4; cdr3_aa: ASSLGVTYEQY
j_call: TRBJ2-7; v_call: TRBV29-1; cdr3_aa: SVEDPGASGYEQY
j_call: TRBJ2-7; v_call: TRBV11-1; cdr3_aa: ASSLIGRTGGGNEQY
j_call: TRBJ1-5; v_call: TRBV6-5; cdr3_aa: ASSFPNNQPQH
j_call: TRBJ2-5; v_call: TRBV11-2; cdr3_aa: ASSRLGVPTQETQY
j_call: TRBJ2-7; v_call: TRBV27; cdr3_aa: ASPISHEQY
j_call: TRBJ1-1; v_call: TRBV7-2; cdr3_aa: ASRFRLSNTEAF
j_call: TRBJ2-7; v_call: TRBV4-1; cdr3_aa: ASSQPGQGLKQY
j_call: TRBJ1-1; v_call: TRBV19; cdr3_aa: ASSPQGWLLGDEAF
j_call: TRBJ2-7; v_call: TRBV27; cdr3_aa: ASSFVPGGAGEQY
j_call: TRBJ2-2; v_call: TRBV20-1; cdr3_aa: SASGTTLTTEYTGELF
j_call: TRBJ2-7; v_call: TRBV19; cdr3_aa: ASRTNLMPYEQY
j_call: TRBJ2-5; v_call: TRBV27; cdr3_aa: ASSLEDGGSQY
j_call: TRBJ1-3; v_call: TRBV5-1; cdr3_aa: ASSSRGGQSSGNTIY
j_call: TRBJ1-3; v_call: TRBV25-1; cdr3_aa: ASSYARNTIY
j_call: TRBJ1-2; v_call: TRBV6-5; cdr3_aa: ASSYSVAGYGYT
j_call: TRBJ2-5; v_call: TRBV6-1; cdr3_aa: ASVRDSLLETQY
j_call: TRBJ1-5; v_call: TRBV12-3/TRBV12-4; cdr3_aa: ASSLSQGQPQH
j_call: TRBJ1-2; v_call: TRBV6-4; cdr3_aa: ASRDGLYGYT
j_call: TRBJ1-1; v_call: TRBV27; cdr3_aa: ASSLSPGGTEAF
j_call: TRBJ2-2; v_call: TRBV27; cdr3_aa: ASSLRRLAGAWDTGELF
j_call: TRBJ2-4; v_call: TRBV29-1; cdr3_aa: SVAHQTGNIQY
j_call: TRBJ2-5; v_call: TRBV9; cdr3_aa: ASSTPGLAGGQETQY
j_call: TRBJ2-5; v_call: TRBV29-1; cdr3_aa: SVENPGPSETQY
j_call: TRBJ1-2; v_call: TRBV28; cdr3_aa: ASSLLGGGYT
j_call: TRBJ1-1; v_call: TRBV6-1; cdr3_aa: ASLPFRGNTEAF
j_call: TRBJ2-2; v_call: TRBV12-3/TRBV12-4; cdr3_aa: ASSSSGRYTGELF
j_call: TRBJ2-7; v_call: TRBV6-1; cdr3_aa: ASSGDRDEQY
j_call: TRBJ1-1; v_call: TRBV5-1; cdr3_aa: ASSSSPNTEAF
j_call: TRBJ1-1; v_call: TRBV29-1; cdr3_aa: SVGLGQWSTEAF
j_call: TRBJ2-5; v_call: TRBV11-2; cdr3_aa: ASSLRGLAGSQETQY
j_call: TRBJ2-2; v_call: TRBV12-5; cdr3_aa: ASGLGTGELF
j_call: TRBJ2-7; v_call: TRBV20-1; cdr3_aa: SAPQTSGGEQY
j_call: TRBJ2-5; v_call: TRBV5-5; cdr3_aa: ASTSGTETQY
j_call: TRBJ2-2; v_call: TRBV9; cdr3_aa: ASSGSGGSGELF
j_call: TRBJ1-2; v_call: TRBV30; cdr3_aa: AWRFSRDALGDYT
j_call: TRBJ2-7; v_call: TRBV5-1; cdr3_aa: ASSPVVRDEQY
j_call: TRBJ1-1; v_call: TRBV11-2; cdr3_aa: ATQRAVGGRGKAF
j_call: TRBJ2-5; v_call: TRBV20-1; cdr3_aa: SAREVSGTARETQY
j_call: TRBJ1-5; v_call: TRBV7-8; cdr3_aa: ASGARGIQPQH
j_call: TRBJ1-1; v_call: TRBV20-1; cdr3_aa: SAPLNTEAF
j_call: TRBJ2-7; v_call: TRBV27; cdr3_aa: ASSHRLQPGGNEQY
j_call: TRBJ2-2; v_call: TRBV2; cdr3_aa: ASSEGFLVPGELF
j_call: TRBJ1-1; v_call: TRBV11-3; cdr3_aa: ASGRQVMNTEAC
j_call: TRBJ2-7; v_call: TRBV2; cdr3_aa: ASSEGLGQADDEQY
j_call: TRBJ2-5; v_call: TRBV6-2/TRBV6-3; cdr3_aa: ASSKGQGARETQY
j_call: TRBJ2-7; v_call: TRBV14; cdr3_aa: ASSQAYGGAGYEQY
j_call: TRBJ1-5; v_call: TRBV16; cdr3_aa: ASSQRNRGYSNQPQH